The source of this TCR beta chain is a study of T cells in localized non-small cell lung cancer. Assay used: immunoSEQ multiplex PCR; TCRdb lists only in-frame clones, some missing. The sample yields approximately 2,800 clones, roughly 32% seen once. V lost 3 bases, J lost 5 bases, and 10 bases stayed unmatched. Germline V gene data show CDR1 as SGHNT and CDR2 as YENEEA. The CDR3 is made up of 16 amino acids. The sample in question was lung tumor tissue, obtained before any cancer treatment. The sequence was collected from a female donor at least 60 years old with stage II squamous cell lung carcinoma. This chain joins TRBV11-3 and TRBJ2-5; TRBD2 matches at 9 bases. Here the CDR3 DNA reads TGTGCCAGCAGCTTGTACGGCGGGGGGGCCGAGGAGACCCAGTACTTC. Translated: CASSLYGGGAEETQYF.